A single TCR beta chain is shown here with its context. In this sample, this clonotype turned up a few times. Its cognate antigen has yet to be identified. No base-level quality is on record; no much larger clone is a single base apart. Only healthy Caucasian donors were included. The twin cohort comprised three pairs of female monozygotic twins, all aged roughly 18 to 29 years. Positive isolation kits from Invitrogen were used to isolate the CD4+ and CD8+ T cell populations. The germline V gene (reference sequence) yields SGHKS for CDR1 and YYEKEE for CDR2. CDR3 length: 15 amino acids, cysteine to phenylalanine. The CDR3 DNA has 45 bases and is translated from base 1. V lost 4 bases and J lost 2 bases, and the count of bases not matched to a germline gene is 6. The data were taken from a study of identical twins (dated by TCRdb to the mid-2010s). A note on the overall study: The study deep-sequenced TCR alpha and beta repertoires from monozygotic twins, unrelated adults of various ages and cord blood to test whether fetal clonotypes persist. To rule out contamination, replicate twin experiments were performed at different times with different library preparation protocols.

Study-wide conclusions, independent of this receptor: Fewer insertions were carried by abundant cord blood beta clonotypes, a similar but weaker trend appeared in young adult naive repertoires, and no such trend appeared in memory repertoires. A weaker excess of twin sharing was found in beta out-of-frame sequences because the signal-to-noise ratio was lowered by fewer shared sequences. In monozygotic twins, recombination models systematically underestimated out-of-frame TCR alpha sharing, but the models matched the sharing seen between unrelated individuals. Compared with coincidental sharing between unrelated individuals, out-of-frame TCR alpha sequences shared between twins had an excess of sequences with low generation probability. Invariant T cells such as MAIT and iNKT could partly confound zero-insertion analyses, though diverse VJ usage argued against this for most clonotypes. Because the same donors could not be followed over many years, the conclusions depended on cross-sectional statistical analysis.

Library preparation used 5' RACE. For sequencing, an Illumina HiSeq 2000 was employed. Template switching added a universal primer binding site, and the final cDNA carried a unique molecular identifier that allowed TCR cDNA molecules to be counted accurately. First-strand cDNA for TCR alpha and beta chains was synthesized from specific primers in the conserved constant-segment region. To control for contamination, every cDNA library was double barcoded, receiving both a SMART-Mk sample barcode and Illumina barcodes. TruSeq adapter sequences, together with Illumina sample barcodes, were added in two successive PCR steps. Sequencing of the TCR alpha and beta cDNA libraries was done on the Illumina HiSeq platform using custom primers. On the authors' methods: MiGEC processed the raw reads to extract unique molecular identifiers, while MiXCR was used to determine the CDR3 positions. For each individual, recombination models were inferred using an EM algorithm with the repgenHMM and IGoR tools. The tcR package in R was used for shared clonotype analysis, with sharing normalized by the product of cloneset sizes. To study raw recombination free of thymic and clonal selection effects, out-of-frame nonproductive sequences were analyzed. In-frame beta chains were kept once TCRdb had trimmed the public reads at Q25 with fastp and called clones with MiXCR. One record per CDR3 amino acid sequence lists the most common genes and DNA. These V and J calls are TCRdb output, not the study's own analysis. Here the sample has 250,000 to 300,000 distinct CDR3 sequences; 6.5% to 9.5% occur a single time. In total, the top ten clones hold about 3% of the sample.

The same sample was also used in a study of yellow fever vaccine responses in identical twins. The second study's authors report: The T cell response to vaccination in identical twins was reported by the authors to appear partly convergent and partly personalized. The study precisely tracked vaccine-responding T cell clones in identical twins.

Sequenced input: CD8+ T cells sorted from blood. The rearranged segments are TRBV5-5 and TRBJ2-7; TRBD1 agrees with 10 junctional bases. The source is a woman younger than 30 in good health. The DNA sequence is as follows: TGTGCCAGCAGCCCGCGGACAGGGGGGACCTACGAGCAGTACTTC. Its protein is CASSPRTGGTYEQYF.